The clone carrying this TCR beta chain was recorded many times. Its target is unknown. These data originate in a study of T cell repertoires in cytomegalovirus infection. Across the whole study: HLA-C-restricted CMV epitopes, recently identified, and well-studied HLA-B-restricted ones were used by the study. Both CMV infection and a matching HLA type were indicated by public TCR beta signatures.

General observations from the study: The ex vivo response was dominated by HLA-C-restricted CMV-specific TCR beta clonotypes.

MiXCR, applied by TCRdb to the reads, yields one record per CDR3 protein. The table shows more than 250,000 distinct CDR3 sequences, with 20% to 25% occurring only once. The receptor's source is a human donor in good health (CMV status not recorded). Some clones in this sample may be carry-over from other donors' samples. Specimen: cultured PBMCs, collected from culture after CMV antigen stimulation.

Here the CDR3 reads CASSLNPGGHEQFF. As DNA, the CDR3 is TGTGCCAGCAGCTTAAATCCCGGGGGCCATGAGCAGTTCTTC. The chain carries TRBV7-3 and TRBJ2-1, with D perhaps being TRBD1 or TRBD2 (6 bases each). The CDR3 loop spans 14 amino acids. Germline-derived CDR1 and CDR2 are SGHTA and FQGTGA. The V and J ends lost 1 base and 8 bases respectively, with 12 bases between them.